This note documents a single T cell receptor (beta chain) sequence. Its antigen is not known. Each CDR3 protein is one row after TCRdb ran MiXCR on the 5' RACE reads. The sample shows over 25,000 distinct CDR3 sequences, about a quarter of them seen only once. Germline V gene lookup returns CDR1 SGHTA and CDR2 FQGTGA. J lost 13 bases, V lost 2 bases, and 6 bases had no gene match. The CDR3 contains 13 residues. Study-level results: Larger-cohort validation covered only one TCR beta V-J rearrangement.

The clonotype was recovered from a female donor with breast cancer. V is TRBV7-3 and J is TRBJ2-1; 9 positions match TRBD2. Sequencing input: naive CD4+ T cells sorted from a lymph node. Sample subset: naive CD4+ T cells, CD4+CD45RA+CD25-. CDR3 nucleotide sequence: TGTGCCAGCAGCTTAGGTCCAGCGGGAGGCCAGTTCTTC. Protein: CASSLGPAGGQFF.